These 28 T cell receptor beta chains came from one sample sequenced in a study of blood T cells in healthy people across ages. For the second PCR, which ran for about 6 to 11 cycles, a sample-barcoded 5' primer and a J-beta primer mix were used. TCRdb passed the 5' RACE reads through MiXCR, listing each CDR3 protein once. The sample holds some 760,000 distinct CDR3 sequences, approximately 25% seen once. These records were also assigned to another study, of T cells of mothers and their children.

The sample taken for sequencing was blood. These receptors all come from a boy aged 10-17 years in good health.

J is TRBJ1-3 and V is TRBV4-3; no clear D gene. Looked up from germline, CDR1 is LGHNA and CDR2 is YSLEER. V was shortened by 1 base and J by 4 bases, with 5 bases between the two germline ends. This CDR3 has 13 residues. As DNA, the CDR3 is TGCGCCAGCAGCCAAGTCGTCGGAAACACCATATATTTT. The encoded protein is CASSQVVGNTIYF.

The chain is built from TRBV29-1 and TRBJ1-4; D not certain. In germline, CDR1 is SQVTM, CDR2 ANQGSEA. Trimming cost V 4 bases and J 2 bases, with 8 bases left between them. This CDR3 comprises 13 residues. This CDR3 is CSVAKQTNEKLFF. The CDR3 region has the DNA TGCAGCGTTGCGAAACAGACTAATGAAAAACTGTTTTTT.

The table lists this clonotype with a few counts. V and J are TRBV5-5 and TRBJ1-1; perhaps TRBD1 as D (5 bases). V shed 0 bases and J shed 1 base, with 10 bases lying between them. The V gene's germline CDR1 is SGHKS and CDR2 YYEKEE (reference sequence). This CDR3 contains 15 residues. CDR3 nucleotide sequence: TGTGCCAGCAGCTTGGCACAGGACGGGAACACTGAAGCTTTCTTT. Protein: CASSLAQDGNTEAFF.

The rearrangement joins TRBV11-1 to TRBJ2-1; 7 positions match TRBD1. This CDR3 is built from 14 residues. Germline V gene data show CDR1 as SGHAT and CDR2 as FQDESV (reference sequence). With 3 bases clipped from V and 5 bases from J, the junction kept 4 bases outside the gene matches. The CDR3 DNA sequence: TGTGCCAGCAGCTTCGGGACAGCAGACAATGAGCAGTTCTTC. Translation: CASSFGTADNEQFF.

V and J are TRBV7-6 and TRBJ2-5; D is possibly TRBD2 (6 bases). The CDR3 covers 17 residues. V gave up 5 bases and J gave up 4 bases, with 23 bases separating them. CDR1 is SGHVS and CDR2 is FNYEAQ in the germline V gene. The CDR3 nucleotides read TGTGCCAGCAGCCCGGGACTTAGCTTTACACGTCGAGAGACCCAGTACTTC. Its translation: CASSPGLSFTRRETQYF.

This clonotype was picked up many times. This rearrangement joins TRBV20-1 to TRBJ2-5; D is possibly TRBD1 (6 bases). Germline CDR1 DFQATT, CDR2 SNEGSKA (reference sequence). The CDR3 runs 13 residues. V gave up 6 bases and J gave up 5 bases, with 16 bases separating them. CDR3 sequence (DNA): TGCAGTGCGCCAATCACAGGGATGGAGACCCAGTACTTC. It specifies CSAPITGMETQYF.

A few counts support this clonotype. This chain joins TRBV12-3 or TRBV12-4 and TRBJ2-7; D is unresolved. V was pared by 6 bases and J by 0 bases, with 18 bases between. The CDR3 spans 16 residues. Here the CDR3 reads CASSSLSIRLSYEQYF. The CDR3 DNA is TGTGCCAGCAGCTCCCTGAGTATCCGCCTCTCCTACGAGCAGTACTTC.

In its sample, this clonotype was seen a few times. V usage is TRBV20-1 and J usage is TRBJ2-1; a weak D match, TRBD2 (6 bases). The ends were cut back, 2 bases at V and 3 bases at J, with 14 bases in the middle. Germline CDR1 reads DFQATT; CDR2 reads SNEGSKA (reference sequence). The CDR3 extends over 15 amino acids. CDR3 sequence (DNA): TGCAGTGCTAGAAGCCCGGTAGCGGACTACAATGAGCAGTTCTTC. This translates into CSARSPVADYNEQFF.

The chain employs TRBV4-3 and TRBJ2-7; D unclear. The V end was cut by 0 bases, the J end by 3 bases, with 15 bases between. Germline V gene lookup returns CDR1 LGHNA and CDR2 YSLEER. This CDR3 spans 16 amino acids. DNA for the CDR3: TGCGCCAGCAGCCAAGATCTTCGGGCCAATCTCTACGAGCAGTACTTC. Residues: CASSQDLRANLYEQYF.

The chain has TRBV5-1 and TRBJ2-5, with 11 positions matching TRBD1. Germline CDR1 SGHRS, CDR2 YFSETQ. The CDR3 has 16 residues. Trimming removed 4 bases from V and 4 bases from J; junction bases left unmatched: 9. The CDR3 reads CASSPARTGGRETQYF. In DNA, the CDR3 is TGCGCCAGCAGCCCTGCAAGGACAGGGGGCCGAGAGACCCAGTACTTC.

This clonotype has more than one count but fewer than ten. The rearrangement joins TRBV5-1 to TRBJ2-5; D is ambiguous. CDR1 and CDR2 (germline): SGHRS, YFSETQ. V was trimmed by 1 base and J by 1 base, leaving 11 bases between them. The CDR3 sequence is 15 residues long. As DNA, the CDR3 is TGCGCCAGCAGCTTGTCGATAGCCTCCCAAGAGACCCAGTACTTC. Translating gives CASSLSIASQETQYF.

Only a few counts were recorded for this clonotype. The chain combines TRBV7-2 with TRBJ1-2; D is unresolved. The CDR3 is 14 amino acids. Trimming stripped 5 bases from V and 5 bases from J, with 15 bases between. Germline assignment: CDR1 SGHTA and CDR2 FQGNSA. The CDR3 loop is CASSRQIGEYGYTF. DNA for the CDR3: TGTGCCAGCAGCCGCCAGATTGGGGAGTATGGCTACACCTTC.

CDR3 DNA: TGTGCCAGCAGCCGCCTCACAGTTGAAGATACGCAGTATTTT. Translating it yields CASSRLTVEDTQYF. The chain combines TRBV4-2 with TRBJ2-3; D is undetermined. V was pared by 4 bases and J by 5 bases, with 13 bases between. The germline V gene has CDR1 LGHNA and CDR2 YNFKEQ. The CDR3 contains 14 residues.

The rearrangement links TRBV10-3 to TRBJ2-7; 7 nucleotides align to TRBD1. CDR1 and CDR2 from the germline V gene are ENHRY and SYGVKD. This CDR3 has 13 residues. V shed 6 bases, J shed 1 base, and the junction held 3 bases outside the gene matches. CDR3 nucleotides: TGTGCCATCAGGACAGGGACATCCTACGAGCAGTACTTC. Its protein is CAIRTGTSYEQYF.

V and J are TRBV29-1 and TRBJ2-1, with D unclear. Trimming shortened V by 3 bases and J by 1 base, and 10 bases separated the two germline ends. The CDR3 is made up of 14 amino acids. Germline CDR1 and CDR2: SQVTM and ANQGSEA. This CDR3 is CSVEWQNSYNEQFF. DNA of the CDR3: TGCAGCGTTGAGTGGCAGAATTCCTACAATGAGCAGTTCTTC.

In this sample, this clonotype turned up a few times. The J gene is TRBJ2-5, the V gene TRBV14; D remains unclear. The CDR3 spans 16 residues. From germline, CDR1 is SGHDN and CDR2 FVKESK. V was cut by 1 base and J by 2 bases, with 14 bases left in between. This chain's CDR3 is CASSQGRWALQETQYF. The CDR3 bases are TGTGCCAGCAGCCAAGGACGCTGGGCTCTTCAAGAGACCCAGTACTTC. The full variable domain, completed using reference TRBV14 and TRBJ2-5, is EAGVTQFPSHSVIEKGQTVTLRCDPISGHDNLYWYRRVMGKEIKFLLHFVKESKQDESGMPNNRFLAERTGGTYSTLKVQPAELEDSGVYFCASSQGRWALQETQYFGPGTRLLVL.

This clonotype was seen a handful of times. The chain has TRBV4-3 and TRBJ2-7; no clear D gene. V was shortened by 1 base and J by 0 bases, with 10 bases between the two germline ends. CDR3 length equals 15 residues. Germline values: CDR1 LGHNA, CDR2 YSLEER. CDR3 sequence: CASSQVPGSSYEQYF. The CDR3 bases are TGCGCCAGCAGCCAAGTCCCCGGATCCTCCTACGAGCAGTACTTC.

The sample holds a few counts of this clonotype. CDR3 region: CSASYGTVEAFF. CDR3 sequence (DNA): TGCAGTGCTAGTTATGGGACGGTCGAAGCTTTCTTT. The chain carries TRBV20-1 and TRBJ1-1; TRBD1 might be the D (5 bases). Trimming cost V 3 bases and J 8 bases, with 13 bases left between them. Germline V gives CDR1 DFQATT, CDR2 SNEGSKA (reference sequence). The CDR3 is 12 residues long.

The J gene is TRBJ2-7, the V gene TRBV28; D is undetermined. This CDR3 is 14 amino acids long. V lost 4 bases to trimming and J lost 3 bases, with 13 bases between them. In germline, CDR1 is MDHEN, CDR2 SYDVKM. The CDR3 reads CASSYLGTDYEQYF. DNA for the CDR3: TGTGCCAGCAGTTATCTCGGTACGGACTACGAGCAGTACTTC.

This clonotype was seen a single time. The chain carries TRBV10-3 and TRBJ2-7; tentatively, D is TRBD2 (5 bases). Deletions cut 1 base from V and 1 base from J, with 20 bases between. The CDR3 consists of 18 residues. Germline V CDR1 and CDR2: ENHRY, SYGVKD. The CDR3 sequence is CAISELPRAEAPSYEQYF. The CDR3 DNA sequence: TGTGCCATCAGTGAGTTACCCCGGGCGGAGGCCCCTTCCTACGAGCAGTACTTC.

The chain carries TRBV28 and TRBJ2-5; either TRBD1 or TRBD2 may fit D (5 bases each). V dropped 2 bases and J dropped 8 bases, with 21 bases sitting between them. Germline V gene lookup returns CDR1 MDHEN and CDR2 SYDVKM. The length of the CDR3 is 16 residues. Here the CDR3 reads CASSLRRDGPFGTQYF. The CDR3 nucleotides are TGTGCCAGCAGTTTACGTCGGGACGGGCCATTCGGTACCCAGTACTTC.

This clonotype was found a few times. This rearrangement joins TRBV7-9 to TRBJ2-1; no reliable D call. V was pared by 1 base and J by 5 bases, with 6 bases between. This CDR3 is 13 amino acids long. Germline assignment: CDR1 SEHNR and CDR2 FQNEAQ (reference sequence). The CDR3 sequence: CASSLDVDNEQFF. In DNA form, the CDR3 reads TGTGCCAGCAGCTTAGACGTAGACAATGAGCAGTTCTTC. Using reference TRBV7-9 and TRBJ2-1 for the parts outside the CDR3, the full variable domain is DTGVSQNPRHKITKRGQNVTFRCDPISEHNRLYWYRQTLGQGPEFLTYFQNEAQLEKSRLLSDRFSAERPKGSFSTLEIQRTEQGDSAMYLCASSLDVDNEQFFGPGTRLTVL.

This clonotype was detected only a few times. The chain carries TRBV27 and TRBJ2-5; tentatively, D is TRBD2 (5 bases). Gene TRBJ2-7 matches the end of the DNA better, so the J call may be wrong. The CDR3 covers 13 residues. Germline V lookup: CDR1 MNHEY, CDR2 SMNVEV (reference sequence). The DNA for the CDR3 is TGTGCCAGCAGTTTATACCGGGGATCCGAGCAGTACTTC. Its translation: CASSLYRGSEQYF.

The rearrangement joins TRBV27 to TRBJ1-5; D is uncertain. CDR1 and CDR2 from the germline V gene are MNHEY and SMNVEV (reference sequence). V was shortened by 3 bases and J by 4 bases, with 10 bases between the two germline ends. The CDR3 spans 14 residues. The DNA for the CDR3 is TGTGCCAGCAGTTTGGCGCCTCGAAATCAGCCCCAGCATTTT. It is translated as CASSLAPRNQPQHF.

The rearrangement uses TRBV7-9 and TRBJ2-1, with D possibly matching TRBD2 (6 bases). Trimming took 6 bases from V and 9 from J, leaving 15 bases between them. The CDR3 is 13 residues long. Per germline, CDR1 SEHNR and CDR2 FQNEAQ (reference sequence). CDR3 sequence (DNA): TGTGCCAGCAGACCCCCCAACGGGGGTGAGCAGTTCTTC. Protein: CASRPPNGGEQFF.

Comments on this clonotype: The CDR3 carries no conserved terminal phenylalanine or tryptophan, so it likely arises from a read error. The genes are TRBV2 and TRBJ1-1; weak D call: TRBD1 (5 bases). CDR3 length: 12 amino acids. Trimming stripped 8 bases from V and 5 bases from J, with 12 bases between. Germline lookup yields CDR1 SNHLY and CDR2 FYNNEI. CDR3 DNA sequence: TGTGCCAGCGAGGTGCCAGGGACTGAAGCTTTCCTT. As protein: CASEVPGTEAFL.

In its sample, this clonotype was seen a few times. V gene TRBV6-5 combines with J gene TRBJ2-5, with TRBD2 matching 7 bases. The CDR3 consists of 15 residues. Germline V lookup: CDR1 MNHEY, CDR2 SVGAGI. V was pared by 2 bases and J by 2 bases, with 5 bases of the junction left unmatched. Here the CDR3 DNA reads TGTGCCAGCAGTTACCCCAGGACTAGACAAGAGACCCAGTACTTC. Amino acids: CASSYPRTRQETQYF.

V usage is TRBV19 and J usage is TRBJ1-4, with D uncertain. Germline loops: CDR1 LNHDA, CDR2 SQIVND (reference sequence). This CDR3 has 15 residues. V lost 3 bases and J lost 0, with 8 bases in between. In DNA form, the CDR3 reads TGTGCCAGTAGTATGAACACCGCAACTAATGAAAAACTGTTTTTT. As protein: CASSMNTATNEKLFF. The full variable domain, in which reference TRBV19 and TRBJ1-4 provide the parts outside the CDR3, is DGGITQSPKYLFRKEGQNVTLSCEQNLNHDAMYWYRQDPGQGLRLIYYSQIVNDFQKGDIAEGYSVSREKKESFPLTVTSAQKNPTAFYLCASSMNTATNEKLFFGSGTQLSVL.